The next 7 T cell receptor beta chains were all read from a single sample in a study of T cell changes during pregnancy in multiple sclerosis. Assay: immunoSEQ multiplex PCR; the TCRdb copy retains only in-frame clones and omits some. The sample has some 40,000 clones; 90% to 95% are singletons. The material was CD4+ T cells from peripheral blood mononuclear cells, obtained after pregnancy. The receptors shown here come from a female donor with multiple sclerosis, enrolled in a pregnancy study.

The chain employs TRBV5-1 and TRBJ2-3; 13 bases agree with TRBD2. Germline assignment: CDR1 SGHRS and CDR2 YFSETQ. CDR3 length equals 17 residues. The V gene end was trimmed by 4 bases and the J gene end by 1 base; junction bases not matched to a gene: 6. CDR3 coding DNA: TGCGCCAGCAGCCCGGGACTAGCGGGGTTTGGCACAGATACGCAGTATTTT. Encoded protein: CASSPGLAGFGTDTQYF.

The V gene is TRBV5-3, the J gene TRBJ2-3; 8 bases are a match to TRBD2. TRBV5-3 carries the ORF label, with uncertain function. The CDR3 covers 16 residues. Trimming cost V 0 bases and J 6 bases; bases outside gene matches: 9. CDR3 DNA: TGTGCCAGAAGCTTGGCCGGGCGGGGGGCCACGGATACGCAGTATTTT. The encoded protein is CARSLAGRGATDTQYF.

The chain has TRBV25-1 and TRBJ1-2; possible D gene TRBD1, 5 bases. Germline CDR1 MGHDK, CDR2 SYGVNS. V was cut by 2 bases and J by 4 bases, with 8 bases left in between. The CDR3 is 13 amino acids. The chain's CDR3 is CASSEGGVYGYTF. CDR3 coding DNA: TGTGCCAGCAGTGAAGGAGGGGTCTATGGCTACACCTTC.

This clone showed up just a few times. The V and J genes are TRBV2 and TRBJ1-1; 7 bases align to TRBD1. The CDR3 sequence is 12 residues long. V shed 3 bases, J shed 10 bases, and the junction held 5 bases outside the gene matches. Germline CDR1 SNHLY, CDR2 FYNNEI. The CDR3 sequence: CASSEMTGTAFF. The CDR3 coding sequence is TGTGCCAGCAGTGAGATGACAGGGACAGCTTTCTTT.

The J gene is TRBJ2-4, the V gene TRBV5-4; perhaps TRBD2 as D (6 bases). Per the germline V gene, CDR1 is SGHNT and CDR2 is YYREEE (reference sequence). This CDR3 has 16 residues. V was shortened by 4 bases and J by 0 bases, with 14 bases between the two germline ends. Here the CDR3 DNA reads TGTGCCAGCAGCGTCTGGGACTCCCTAGCCAAAAACATTCAGTACTTC. This sequence encodes CASSVWDSLAKNIQYF. Looking up the rest from reference TRBV5-4 and TRBJ2-4 gives the full variable domain: ETGVTQSPTHLIKTRGQQVTLRCSSQSGHNTVSWYQQALGQGPQFIFQYYREEENGRGNFPPRFSGLQFPNYSSELNVNALELDDSALYLCASSVWDSLAKNIQYFGAGTRLSVL.

The chain joins TRBV7-6 to TRBJ2-1; TRBD1 matches 7 bases. J lost 0 bases, V lost 1 base, and 3 bases had no gene match. The CDR3 contains 16 residues. Germline V gene data show CDR1 as SGHVS and CDR2 as FNYEAQ. DNA of the CDR3: TGTGCCAGCAGCTTAGAATCAGGGGGCTCCTACAATGAGCAGTTCTTC. It encodes CASSLESGGSYNEQFF.

The rearrangement links TRBV14 to TRBJ2-4, with D possibly matching TRBD1 (5 bases). Germline assignment: CDR1 SGHDN and CDR2 FVKESK. V was cut by 1 base and J by 3 bases, with 10 bases left in between. The CDR3 runs to 15 residues. The CDR3 region is CASSQGQGFKNIQYF. The DNA of the CDR3 is TGTGCCAGCAGCCAAGGTCAGGGTTTCAAAAACATTCAGTACTTC.